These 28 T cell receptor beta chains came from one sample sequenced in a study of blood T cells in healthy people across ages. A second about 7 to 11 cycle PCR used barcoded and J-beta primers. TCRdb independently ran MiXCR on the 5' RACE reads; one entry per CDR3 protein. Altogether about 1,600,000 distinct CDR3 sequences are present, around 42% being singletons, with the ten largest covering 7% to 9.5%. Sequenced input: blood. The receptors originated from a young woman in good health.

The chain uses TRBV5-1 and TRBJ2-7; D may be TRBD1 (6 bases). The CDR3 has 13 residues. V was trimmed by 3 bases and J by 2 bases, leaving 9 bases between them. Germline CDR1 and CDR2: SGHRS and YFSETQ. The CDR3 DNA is TGCGCCAGCAGCTCAGGGGAACCCTACGAGCAGTACTTC. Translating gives CASSSGEPYEQYF.

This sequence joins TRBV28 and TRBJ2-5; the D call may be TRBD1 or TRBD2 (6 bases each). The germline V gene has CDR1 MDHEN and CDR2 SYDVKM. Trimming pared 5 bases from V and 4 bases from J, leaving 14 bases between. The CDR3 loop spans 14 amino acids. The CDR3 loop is CASSTGGLGETQYF. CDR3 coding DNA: TGTGCCAGCAGTACTGGGGGGCTAGGAGAGACCCAGTACTTC.

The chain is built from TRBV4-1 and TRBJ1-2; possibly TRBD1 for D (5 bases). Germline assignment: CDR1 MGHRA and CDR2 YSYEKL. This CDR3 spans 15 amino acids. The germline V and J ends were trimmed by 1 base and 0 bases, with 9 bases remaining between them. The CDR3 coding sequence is TGCGCCAGCAGCCAAGCTGGGACGACTAACTATGGCTACACCTTC. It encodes CASSQAGTTNYGYTF.

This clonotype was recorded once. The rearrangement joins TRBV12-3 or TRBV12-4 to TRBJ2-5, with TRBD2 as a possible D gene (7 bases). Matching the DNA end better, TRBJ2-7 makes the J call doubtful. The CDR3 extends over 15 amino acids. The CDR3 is CASSLVGGANYEQYF. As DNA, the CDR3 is TGTGCCAGCAGTTTAGTAGGGGGGGCAAACTACGAGCAGTACTTC.

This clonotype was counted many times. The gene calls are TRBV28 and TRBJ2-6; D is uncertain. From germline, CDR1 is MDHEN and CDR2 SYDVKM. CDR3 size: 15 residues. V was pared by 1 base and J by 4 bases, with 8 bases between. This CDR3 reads CASSLSGAGANVLTF. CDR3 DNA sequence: TGTGCCAGCAGTTTATCAGGCGCCGGGGCCAACGTCCTGACTTTC.

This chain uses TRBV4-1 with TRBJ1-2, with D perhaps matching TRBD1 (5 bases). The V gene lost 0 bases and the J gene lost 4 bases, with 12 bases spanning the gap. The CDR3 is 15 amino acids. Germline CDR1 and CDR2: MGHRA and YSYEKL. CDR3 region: CASSQDAGWGYGYTF. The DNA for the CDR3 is TGCGCCAGCAGCCAAGATGCAGGGTGGGGCTATGGCTACACCTTC.

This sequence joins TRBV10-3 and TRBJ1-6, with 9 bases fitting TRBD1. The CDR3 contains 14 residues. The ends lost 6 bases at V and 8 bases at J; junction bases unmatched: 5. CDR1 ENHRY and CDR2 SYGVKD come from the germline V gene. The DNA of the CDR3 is TGTGCCATCAGGAAGGGACAGGGTGATTCACCCCTCCACTTT. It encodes CAIRKGQGDSPLHF.

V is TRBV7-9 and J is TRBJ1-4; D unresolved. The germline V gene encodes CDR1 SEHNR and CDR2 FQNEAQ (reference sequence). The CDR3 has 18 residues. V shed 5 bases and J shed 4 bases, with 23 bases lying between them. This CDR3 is CASSTRLQKLSSNEKLFF. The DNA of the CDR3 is TGTGCCAGCAGCACCCGATTGCAGAAACTGAGTAGTAATGAAAAACTGTTTTTT. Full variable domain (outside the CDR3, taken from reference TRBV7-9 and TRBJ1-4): DTGVSQNPRHKITKRGQNVTFRCDPISEHNRLYWYRQTLGQGPEFLTYFQNEAQLEKSRLLSDRFSAERPKGSFSTLEIQRTEQGDSAMYLCASSTRLQKLSSNEKLFFGSGTQLSVL.

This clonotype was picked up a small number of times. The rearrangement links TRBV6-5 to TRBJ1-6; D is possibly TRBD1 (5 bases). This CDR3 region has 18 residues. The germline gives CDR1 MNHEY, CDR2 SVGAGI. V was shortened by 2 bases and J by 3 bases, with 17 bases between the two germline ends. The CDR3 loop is CASSYIWAGPFYNSPLHF. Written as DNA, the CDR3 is TGTGCCAGCAGTTACATCTGGGCAGGGCCTTTCTATAATTCACCCCTCCACTTT.

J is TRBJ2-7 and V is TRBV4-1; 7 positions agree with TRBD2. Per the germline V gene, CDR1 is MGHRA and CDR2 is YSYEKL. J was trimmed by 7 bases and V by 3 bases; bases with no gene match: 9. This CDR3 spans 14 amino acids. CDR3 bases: TGCGCCAGCAGCCACCCGGGACTAAGTTATGAGCAGTACTTC. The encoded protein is CASSHPGLSYEQYF.

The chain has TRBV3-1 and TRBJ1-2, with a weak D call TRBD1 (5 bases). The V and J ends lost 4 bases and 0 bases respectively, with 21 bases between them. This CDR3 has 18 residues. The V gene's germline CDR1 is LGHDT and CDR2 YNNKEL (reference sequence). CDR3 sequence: CASSRFRGREDSNYGYTF. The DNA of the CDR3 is TGTGCCAGCAGCCGGTTTCGCGGCAGGGAGGATTCTAACTATGGCTACACCTTC.

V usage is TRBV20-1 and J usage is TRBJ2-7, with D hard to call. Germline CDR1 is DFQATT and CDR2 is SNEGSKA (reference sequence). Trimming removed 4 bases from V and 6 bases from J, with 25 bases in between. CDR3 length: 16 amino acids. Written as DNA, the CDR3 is TGCAGTGCTATTTCACTTTATGCTCCCATAAGCACCGAGCAGTACTTC. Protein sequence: CSAISLYAPISTEQYF.

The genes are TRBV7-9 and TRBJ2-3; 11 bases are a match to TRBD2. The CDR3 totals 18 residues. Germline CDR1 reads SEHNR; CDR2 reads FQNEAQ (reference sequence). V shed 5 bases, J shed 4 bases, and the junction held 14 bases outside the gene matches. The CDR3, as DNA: TGTGCCAGCAGCACAATACCCGGTAGCGGGAGGGCCCCAGATACGCAGTATTTT. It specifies CASSTIPGSGRAPDTQYF.

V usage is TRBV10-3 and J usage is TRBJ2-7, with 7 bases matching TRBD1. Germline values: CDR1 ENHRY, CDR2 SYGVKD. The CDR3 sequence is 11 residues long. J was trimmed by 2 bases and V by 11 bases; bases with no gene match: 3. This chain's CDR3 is CAVGQAYEQYF. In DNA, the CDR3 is TGTGCCGTCGGACAGGCCTACGAGCAGTACTTC.

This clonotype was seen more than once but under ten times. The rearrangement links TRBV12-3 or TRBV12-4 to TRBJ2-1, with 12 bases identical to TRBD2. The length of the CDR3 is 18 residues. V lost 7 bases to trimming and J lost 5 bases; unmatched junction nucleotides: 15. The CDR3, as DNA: TGTGCCAGCACCGTGGTGGGACTAGCGGGCCCCAAGGACAATGAGCAGTTCTTC. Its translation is CASTVVGLAGPKDNEQFF.

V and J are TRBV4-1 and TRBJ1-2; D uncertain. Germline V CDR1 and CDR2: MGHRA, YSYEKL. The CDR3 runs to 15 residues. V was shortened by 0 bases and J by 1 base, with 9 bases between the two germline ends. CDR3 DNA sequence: TGCGCCAGCAGCCAAGATATGGCGAATAACTATGGCTACACCTTC. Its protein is CASSQDMANNYGYTF.

Written as DNA, the CDR3 is TGTGCCAGCAGCGCCAGAGATCCCGCAGGCTCTGGGGCCAACGTCCTGACTTTC. Translation gives CASSARDPAGSGANVLTF. The chain has TRBV9 and TRBJ2-6; D not certain. The length of the CDR3 is 18 residues. In germline, CDR1 is SGDLS, CDR2 YYNGEE. V lost 3 bases and J lost 0, with 16 bases in between.

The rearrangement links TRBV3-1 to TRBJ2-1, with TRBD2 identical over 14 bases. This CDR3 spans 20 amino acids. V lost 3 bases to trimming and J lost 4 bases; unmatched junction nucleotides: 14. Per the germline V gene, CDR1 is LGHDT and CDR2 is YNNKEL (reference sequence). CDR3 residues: CASSHQTSGRAKGAYNEQFF. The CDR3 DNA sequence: TGTGCCAGCAGCCACCAGACTAGCGGGAGGGCCAAAGGTGCGTACAATGAGCAGTTCTTC.

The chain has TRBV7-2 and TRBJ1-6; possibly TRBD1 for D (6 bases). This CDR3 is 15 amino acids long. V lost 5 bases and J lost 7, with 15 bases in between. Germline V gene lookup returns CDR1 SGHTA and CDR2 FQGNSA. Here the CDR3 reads CASSPHRGANSPLHF. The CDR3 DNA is TGTGCCAGCAGCCCCCATCGGGGGGCAAATTCACCCCTCCACTTT.

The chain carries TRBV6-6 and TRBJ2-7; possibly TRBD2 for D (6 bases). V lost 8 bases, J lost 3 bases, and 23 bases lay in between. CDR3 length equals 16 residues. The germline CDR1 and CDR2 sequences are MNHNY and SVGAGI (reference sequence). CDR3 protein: CASSQDRSRGGYEQYF. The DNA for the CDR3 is TGTGCCAGCTCCCAGGACCGCTCGAGGGGAGGCTACGAGCAGTACTTC.

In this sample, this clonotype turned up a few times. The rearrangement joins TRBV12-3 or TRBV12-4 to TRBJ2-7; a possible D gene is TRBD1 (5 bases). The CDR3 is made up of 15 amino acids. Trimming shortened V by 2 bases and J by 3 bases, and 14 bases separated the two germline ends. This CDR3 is CASSLRPGKNYEQYF. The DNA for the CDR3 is TGTGCCAGCAGTTTACGGCCAGGGAAAAACTACGAGCAGTACTTC.

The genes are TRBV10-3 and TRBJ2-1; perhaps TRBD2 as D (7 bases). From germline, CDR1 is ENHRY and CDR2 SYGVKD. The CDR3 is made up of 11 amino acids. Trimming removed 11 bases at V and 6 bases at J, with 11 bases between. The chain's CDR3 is CALGGGNEQFF. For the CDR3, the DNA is TGTGCCTTAGGGGGGGGCAATGAGCAGTTCTTC.

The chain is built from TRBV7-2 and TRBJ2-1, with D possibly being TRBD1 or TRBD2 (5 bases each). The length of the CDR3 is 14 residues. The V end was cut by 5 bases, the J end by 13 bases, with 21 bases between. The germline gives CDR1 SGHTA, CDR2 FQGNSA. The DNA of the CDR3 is TGTGCCAGCAGCCACCCGGGGCACCAAGAGACCCAGTTCTTC. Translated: CASSHPGHQETQFF.

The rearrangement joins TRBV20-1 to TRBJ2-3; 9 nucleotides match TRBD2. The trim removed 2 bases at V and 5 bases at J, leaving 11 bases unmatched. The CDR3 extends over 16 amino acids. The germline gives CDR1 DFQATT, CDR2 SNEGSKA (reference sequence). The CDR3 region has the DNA TGCAGTGCTAGATCCAGCGGGGGGATTCTGAGAGATACGCAGTATTTT. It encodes CSARSSGGILRDTQYF.

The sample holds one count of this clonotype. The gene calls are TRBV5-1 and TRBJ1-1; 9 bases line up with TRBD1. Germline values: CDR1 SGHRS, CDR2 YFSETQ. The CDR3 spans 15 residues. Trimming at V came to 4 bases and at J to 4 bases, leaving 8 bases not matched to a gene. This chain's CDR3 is CASSGGTGPSTEAFF. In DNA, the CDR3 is TGCGCCAGCAGCGGGGGGACAGGGCCCAGCACTGAAGCTTTCTTT.

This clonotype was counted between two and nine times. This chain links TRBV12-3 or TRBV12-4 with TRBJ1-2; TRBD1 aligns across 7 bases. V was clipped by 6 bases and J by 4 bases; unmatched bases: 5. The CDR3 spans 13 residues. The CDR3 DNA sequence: TGTGCCAGCAGACAGGGGCTCGTCTATGGCTACACCTTC. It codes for CASRQGLVYGYTF.

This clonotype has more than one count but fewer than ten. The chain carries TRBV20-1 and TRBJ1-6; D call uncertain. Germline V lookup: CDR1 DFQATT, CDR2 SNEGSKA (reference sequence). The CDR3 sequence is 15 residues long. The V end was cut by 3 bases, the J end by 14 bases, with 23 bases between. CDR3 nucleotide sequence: TGCAGTGCTAGGGGTGCAGGTCCCGGAATGTACACCCTCCACTTT. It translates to CSARGAGPGMYTLHF.

The chain's CDR3 is CASSLAASTYNEQFF. In DNA, the CDR3 is TGTGCCAGCAGCTTAGCTGCTAGTACCTACAATGAGCAGTTCTTC. V and J are TRBV7-2 and TRBJ2-1; D is unclear. In germline, CDR1 is SGHTA, CDR2 FQGNSA. The CDR3 consists of 15 residues. V was trimmed by 0 bases and J by 2 bases, leaving 8 bases between them.